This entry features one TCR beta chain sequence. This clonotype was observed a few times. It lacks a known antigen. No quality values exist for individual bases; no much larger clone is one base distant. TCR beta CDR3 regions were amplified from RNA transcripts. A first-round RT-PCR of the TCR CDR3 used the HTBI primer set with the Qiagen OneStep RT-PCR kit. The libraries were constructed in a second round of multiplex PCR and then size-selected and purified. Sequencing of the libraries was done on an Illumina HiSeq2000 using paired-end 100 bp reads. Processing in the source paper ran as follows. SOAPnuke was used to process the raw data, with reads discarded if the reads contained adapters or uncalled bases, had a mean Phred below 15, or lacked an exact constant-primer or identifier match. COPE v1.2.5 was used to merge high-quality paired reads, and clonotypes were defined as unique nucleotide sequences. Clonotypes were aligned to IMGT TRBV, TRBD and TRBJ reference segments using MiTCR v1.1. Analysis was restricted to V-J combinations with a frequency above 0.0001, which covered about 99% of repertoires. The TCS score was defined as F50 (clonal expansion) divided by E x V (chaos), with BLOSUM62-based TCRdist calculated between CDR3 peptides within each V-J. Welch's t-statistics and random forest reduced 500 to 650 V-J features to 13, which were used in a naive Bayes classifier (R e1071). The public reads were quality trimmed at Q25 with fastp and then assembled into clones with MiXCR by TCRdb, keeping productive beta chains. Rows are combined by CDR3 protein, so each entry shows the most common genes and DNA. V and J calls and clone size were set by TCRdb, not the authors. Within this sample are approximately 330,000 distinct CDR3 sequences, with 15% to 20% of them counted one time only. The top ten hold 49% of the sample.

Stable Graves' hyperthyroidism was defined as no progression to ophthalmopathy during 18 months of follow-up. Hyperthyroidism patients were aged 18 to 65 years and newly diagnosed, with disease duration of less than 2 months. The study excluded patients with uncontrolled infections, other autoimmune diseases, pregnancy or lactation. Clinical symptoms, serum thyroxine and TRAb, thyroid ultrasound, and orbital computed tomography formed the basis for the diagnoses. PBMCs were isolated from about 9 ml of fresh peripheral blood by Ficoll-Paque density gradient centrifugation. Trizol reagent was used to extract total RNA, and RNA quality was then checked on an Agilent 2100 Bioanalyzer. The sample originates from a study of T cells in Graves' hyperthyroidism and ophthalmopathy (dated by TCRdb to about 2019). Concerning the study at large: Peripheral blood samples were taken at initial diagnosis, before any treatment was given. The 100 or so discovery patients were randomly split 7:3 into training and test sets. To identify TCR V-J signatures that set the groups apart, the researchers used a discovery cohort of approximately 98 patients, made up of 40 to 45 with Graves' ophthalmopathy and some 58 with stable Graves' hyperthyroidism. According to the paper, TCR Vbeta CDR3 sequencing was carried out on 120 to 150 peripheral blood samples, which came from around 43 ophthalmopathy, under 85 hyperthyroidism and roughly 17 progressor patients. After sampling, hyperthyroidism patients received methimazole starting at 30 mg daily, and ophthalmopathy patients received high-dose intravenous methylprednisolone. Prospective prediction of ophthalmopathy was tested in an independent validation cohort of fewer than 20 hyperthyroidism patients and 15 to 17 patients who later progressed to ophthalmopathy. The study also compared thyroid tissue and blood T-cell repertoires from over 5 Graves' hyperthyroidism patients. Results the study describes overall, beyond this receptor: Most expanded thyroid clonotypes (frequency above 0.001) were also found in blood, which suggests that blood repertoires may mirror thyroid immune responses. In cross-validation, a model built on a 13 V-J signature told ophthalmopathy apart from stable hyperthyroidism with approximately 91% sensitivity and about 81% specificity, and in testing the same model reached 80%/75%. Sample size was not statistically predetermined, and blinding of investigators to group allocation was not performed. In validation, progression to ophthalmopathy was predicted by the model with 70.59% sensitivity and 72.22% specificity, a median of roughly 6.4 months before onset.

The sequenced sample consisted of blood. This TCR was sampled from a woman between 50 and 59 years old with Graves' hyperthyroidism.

The base sequence is TGTGCCAGCAGTGAATCGGTTGCGGTAAATGAGCAGTTCTTC. Its protein is CASSESVAVNEQFF. Recombination joined TRBV25-1 with TRBJ2-1; the D gene cannot be resolved reliably. The V end loses 1 base and the J end loses 7 bases, and a stretch of 11 bases separates them. The CDR3 runs 14 amino acids, cysteine and phenylalanine included. Left in the record is the CDR3 DNA by itself, 42 bases read in frame from the first base. The CDR1 and CDR2 encoded by the germline V gene are MGHDK and SYGVNS.